The clone carrying this T cell receptor (beta chain) was recorded at least ten times. Its specificity is not known. Trimming took 4 bases from V and 8 from J, leaving 14 bases between them. In germline, CDR1 is SQVTM, CDR2 ANQGSEA. The length of the CDR3 is 12 residues. The authors prepared the TCRbeta library with unique molecular identifiers. TCRdb processed the PCR reads anew with MiXCR; each CDR3 protein has one entry. The table lists hundreds of thousands of distinct CDR3 sequences, 8.2% of them singletons, with 6% to 7% in the top ten. This entry is derived from a study of T-cell reconstitution after alpha-beta-depleted transplantation in children. Overall study results and limits: Reported findings indicate that, about two months after transplant, alpha-beta T cells came from several hundred expanded clones, which were derived from non-depleted graft cells. A year had passed since transplant, and T-cell counts and diversity by then came mostly from newly produced T cells. Some patients owed their high day-60 TCRbeta diversity to surviving recipient T cells and thymic progenitors.

Sequences were derived from PBMCs, mostly from graft donor cells, sampled 180 days after TCRalphabeta/CD19-depleted stem cell transplant. This chain connects TRBV29-1 to TRBJ1-1; no clear D. The receptor comes from a male patient aged 10 to 17 who had a stem cell transplant for acute lymphoblastic leukemia, so the T cells may come from the graft donor. CDR3 protein: CSVGKGGDEAFF. Written as DNA, the CDR3 is TGCAGCGTTGGAAAGGGTGGAGACGAAGCTTTCTTT.